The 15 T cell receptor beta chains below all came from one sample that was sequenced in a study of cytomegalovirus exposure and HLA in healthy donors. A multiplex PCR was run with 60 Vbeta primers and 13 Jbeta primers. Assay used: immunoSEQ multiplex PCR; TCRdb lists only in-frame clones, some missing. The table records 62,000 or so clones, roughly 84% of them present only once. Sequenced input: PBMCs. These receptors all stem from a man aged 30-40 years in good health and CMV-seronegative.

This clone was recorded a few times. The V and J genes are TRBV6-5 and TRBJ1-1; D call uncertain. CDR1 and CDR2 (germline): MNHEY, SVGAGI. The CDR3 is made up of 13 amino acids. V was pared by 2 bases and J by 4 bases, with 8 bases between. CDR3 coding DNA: TGTGCCAGCAGTTACGAGGGTTTCACTGAAGCTTTCTTT. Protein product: CASSYEGFTEAFF.

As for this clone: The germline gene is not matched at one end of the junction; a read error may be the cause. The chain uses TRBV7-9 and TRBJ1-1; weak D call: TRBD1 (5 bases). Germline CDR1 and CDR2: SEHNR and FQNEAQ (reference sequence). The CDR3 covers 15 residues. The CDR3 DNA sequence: TGTTCCAGCAGCTCCCAGGGAGGGTCGGGCACTGAAGCTTTCTTT. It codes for CSSSSQGGSGTEAFF.

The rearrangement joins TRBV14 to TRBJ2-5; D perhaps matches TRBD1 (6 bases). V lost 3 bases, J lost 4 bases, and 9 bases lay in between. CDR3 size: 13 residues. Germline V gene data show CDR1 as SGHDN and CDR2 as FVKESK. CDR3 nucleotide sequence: TGTGCCAGCAGCCAGGGGGCACGAGAGACCCAGTACTTC. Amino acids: CASSQGARETQYF. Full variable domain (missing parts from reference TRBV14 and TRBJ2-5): EAGVTQFPSHSVIEKGQTVTLRCDPISGHDNLYWYRRVMGKEIKFLLHFVKESKQDESGMPNNRFLAERTGGTYSTLKVQPAELEDSGVYFCASSQGARETQYFGPGTRLLVL.

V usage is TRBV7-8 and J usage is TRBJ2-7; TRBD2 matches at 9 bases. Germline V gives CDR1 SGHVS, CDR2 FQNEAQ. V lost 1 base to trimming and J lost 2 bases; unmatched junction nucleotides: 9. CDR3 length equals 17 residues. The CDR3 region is CASSLGPSGTSTYEQYF. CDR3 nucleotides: TGTGCCAGCAGCTTAGGCCCTAGCGGGACATCCACCTACGAGCAGTACTTC.

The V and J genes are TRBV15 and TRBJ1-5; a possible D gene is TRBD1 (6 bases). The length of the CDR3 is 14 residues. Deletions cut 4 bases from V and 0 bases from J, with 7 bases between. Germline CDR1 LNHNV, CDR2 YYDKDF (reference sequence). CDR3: CATSMGASNQPQHF. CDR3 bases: TGTGCCACCAGCATGGGGGCTAGCAATCAGCCCCAGCATTTT.

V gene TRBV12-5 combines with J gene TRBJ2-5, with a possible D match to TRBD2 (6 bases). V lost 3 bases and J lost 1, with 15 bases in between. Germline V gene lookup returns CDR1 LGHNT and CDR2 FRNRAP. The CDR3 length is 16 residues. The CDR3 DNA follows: TGTGCTAGTGGTTTCGCCCGTCCGGGACTCCAAGAGACCCAGTACTTC. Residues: CASGFARPGLQETQYF.

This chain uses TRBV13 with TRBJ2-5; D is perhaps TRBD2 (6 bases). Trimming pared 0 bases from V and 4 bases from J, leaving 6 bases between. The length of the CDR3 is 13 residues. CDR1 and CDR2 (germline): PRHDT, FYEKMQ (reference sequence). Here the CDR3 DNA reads TGTGCCAGCAGCTTAGGCGGGGGAGAGACCCAGTACTTC. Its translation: CASSLGGGETQYF.

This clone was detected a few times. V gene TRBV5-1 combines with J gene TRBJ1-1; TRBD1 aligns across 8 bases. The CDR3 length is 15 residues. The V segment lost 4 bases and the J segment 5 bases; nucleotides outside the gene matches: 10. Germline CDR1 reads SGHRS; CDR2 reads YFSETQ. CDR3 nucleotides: TGCGCCAGCAGCCCGGACAGGGCGGGAGGGACTGAAGCTTTCTTT. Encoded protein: CASSPDRAGGTEAFF.

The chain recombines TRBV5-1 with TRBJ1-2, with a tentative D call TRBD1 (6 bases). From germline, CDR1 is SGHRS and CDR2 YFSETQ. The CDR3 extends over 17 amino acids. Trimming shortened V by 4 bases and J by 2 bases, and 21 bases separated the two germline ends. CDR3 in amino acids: CASSPLLGGHQNYGYTF. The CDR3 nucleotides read TGCGCCAGCAGCCCCCTACTGGGGGGGCATCAGAACTATGGCTACACCTTC.

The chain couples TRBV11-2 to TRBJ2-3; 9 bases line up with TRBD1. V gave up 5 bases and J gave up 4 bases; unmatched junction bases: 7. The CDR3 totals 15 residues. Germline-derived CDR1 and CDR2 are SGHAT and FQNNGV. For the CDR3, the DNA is TGTGCCAGCAGCGCTAGTCGACAGGGGGCAGATACGCAGTATTTT. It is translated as CASSASRQGADTQYF.

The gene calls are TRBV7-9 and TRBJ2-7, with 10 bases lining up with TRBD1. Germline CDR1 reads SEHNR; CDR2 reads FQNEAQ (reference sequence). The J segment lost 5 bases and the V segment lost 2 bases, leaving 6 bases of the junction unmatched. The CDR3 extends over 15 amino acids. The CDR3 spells CASSLRGQGTDEQYF. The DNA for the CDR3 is TGTGCCAGCAGCTTAAGGGGACAGGGGACGGACGAGCAGTACTTC.

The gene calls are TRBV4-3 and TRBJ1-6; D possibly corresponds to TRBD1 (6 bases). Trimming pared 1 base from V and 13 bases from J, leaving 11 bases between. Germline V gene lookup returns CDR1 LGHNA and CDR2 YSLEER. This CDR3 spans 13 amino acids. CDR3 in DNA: TGCGCCAGCAGCCAAGTTAGGGGGTCTCCCCTCCACTTT. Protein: CASSQVRGSPLHF.

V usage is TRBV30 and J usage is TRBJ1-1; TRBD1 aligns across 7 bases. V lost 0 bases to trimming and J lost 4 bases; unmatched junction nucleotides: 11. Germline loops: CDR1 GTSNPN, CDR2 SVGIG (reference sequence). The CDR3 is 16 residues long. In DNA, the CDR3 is TGTGCCTGGAGTGTTGGGATGAGGGGGCGTCGCACTGAAGCTTTCTTT. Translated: CAWSVGMRGRRTEAFF. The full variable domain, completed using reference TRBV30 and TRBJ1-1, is SQTIHQWPATLVQPVGSPLSLECTVEGTSNPNLYWYRQAAGRGLQLLFYSVGIGQISSEVPQNLSASRPQDRQFILSSKKLLLSDSGFYLCAWSVGMRGRRTEAFFGQGTRLTVV.

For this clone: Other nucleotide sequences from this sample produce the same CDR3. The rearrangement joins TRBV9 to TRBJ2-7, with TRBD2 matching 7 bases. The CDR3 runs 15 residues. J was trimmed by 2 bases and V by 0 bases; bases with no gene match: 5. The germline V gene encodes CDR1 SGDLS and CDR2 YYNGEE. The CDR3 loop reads CASSVDSGGTYEQYF. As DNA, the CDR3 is TGTGCCAGCAGCGTAGATTCGGGGGGAACCTACGAGCAGTACTTC.

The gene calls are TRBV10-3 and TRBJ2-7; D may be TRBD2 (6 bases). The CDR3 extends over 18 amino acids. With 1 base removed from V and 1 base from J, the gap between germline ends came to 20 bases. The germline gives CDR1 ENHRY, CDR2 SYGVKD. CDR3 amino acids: CAISEWRGEGGGSYEQYF. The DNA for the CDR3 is TGTGCCATCAGTGAGTGGAGGGGCGAGGGTGGCGGTTCCTACGAGCAGTACTTC.